This TCR beta chain stems from a study of cytomegalovirus exposure and HLA in healthy donors. On the study more broadly: HLA-typed donors contributed some 77 million unique TCRs, which were held in an early data release. Study-level results: Rates of TCR association differed by HLA locus in a later analysis, with DRB1 highest and HLA-C lowest. The authors later found most CMV-associated TCR beta chains appeared HLA-restricted.

Concerning this clone itself: Antigen specificity is unknown.

In germline, CDR1 is SGHVS, CDR2 FQNEAQ. Trimming at V came to 7 bases and at J to 6 bases, leaving 9 bases not matched to a gene. CDR3 length equals 14 residues. When sampled, the donors appeared nominally healthy, though they likely had unrecorded immune exposures. PCR employed 60 Vbeta and 13 Jbeta primers. The data were produced by immunoSEQ multiplex PCR, yet TCRdb's version contains in-frame clones alone and is incomplete. This repertoire includes some 26,000 clones. This TCR was recovered from a male donor in good health and CMV-seropositive. The J gene is TRBJ2-7, the V gene TRBV7-8, with TRBD1 matching over 10 bases. Sample: PBMCs. The DNA of the CDR3 is TGTGCCAGCAAGCCGGGACAGGGGTTCGGCGAGCAGTACTTC. Protein sequence: CASKPGQGFGEQYF.